Listed here are 27 T cell receptor beta chains from one sample, sequenced in a study of blood T cell repertoires in COVID-19. TCRdb's copy holds only in-frame clones and misses some; the assay was immunoSEQ multiplex PCR. The sample gives under 250,000 clones, around nine tenths of which show up once; around 2.9% is in the top ten. What was sequenced was peripheral blood. The receptor source for this set is an older woman with acute or convalescent COVID-19.

The chain is built from TRBV7-9 and TRBJ2-7, with TRBD2 identical over 7 bases. The CDR3 totals 15 residues. Germline CDR1 SEHNR, CDR2 FQNEAQ (reference sequence). The V and J ends lost 1 base and 2 bases, in that order; junction bases with no gene match: 5. CDR3 protein: CASSLGGREAYEQYF. In nucleotides, the CDR3 is TGTGCCAGCAGCTTAGGAGGGAGGGAGGCCTACGAGCAGTACTTC.

This clone was observed a few times. The chain uses TRBV21-1 and TRBJ1-4. TRBV21-1 constitutes a pseudogene. The CDR3 loop spans 14 amino acids. The CDR3 DNA reads TGTGCCAGCATCCCTCGGGGAGCTAGTGAAAAACTGTTTTTT. It is translated as CASIPRGASEKLFF.

The CDR3 here is CAIKPGPDTEAFF. CDR3 bases: TGTGCCATAAAACCTGGTCCGGACACTGAAGCTTTCTTT. The chain employs TRBV10-3 and TRBJ1-1; D is unresolved. The CDR3 is made up of 13 amino acids. Looked up from germline, CDR1 is ENHRY and CDR2 is SYGVKD. Trimming shortened V by 9 bases and J by 3 bases, and 14 bases separated the two germline ends.

The chain employs TRBV25-1 and TRBJ2-1, with 8 bases identical to TRBD2. This CDR3 comprises 16 residues. J lost 6 bases, V lost 4 bases, and 11 bases had no gene match. The germline CDR1 and CDR2 sequences are MGHDK and SYGVNS. The CDR3 coding sequence is TGTGCCAGCAGTGGTCCCGGGACTAGGGCTCTCAATGAGCAGTTCTTC. As protein: CASSGPGTRALNEQFF. Filled out from reference TRBV25-1 and TRBJ2-1, the complete variable domain reads EADIYQTPRYLVIGTGKKITLECSQTMGHDKMYWYQQDPGMELHLIHYSYGVNSTEKGDLSSESTVSRIRTEHFPLTLESARPSHTSQYLCASSGPGTRALNEQFFGPGTRLTVL.

J is TRBJ2-5 and V is TRBV9, with a weak D call TRBD2 (6 bases). Germline V lookup: CDR1 SGDLS, CDR2 YYNGEE. V lost 2 bases and J lost 2, with 16 bases in between. CDR3 length: 16 amino acids. The CDR3 DNA reads as TGTGCCAGCAGCGTGGGGACTCCGGGCCCTCAAGAGACCCAGTACTTC. This gives the protein CASSVGTPGPQETQYF.

The count of this clone is one. The chain carries TRBV6-5 and TRBJ2-3; 8 nucleotides match TRBD1. With V trimmed by 6 bases and J by 3 bases, 5 bases remained unmatched. The CDR3 covers 14 residues. The V gene's germline CDR1 is MNHEY and CDR2 SVGAGI. CDR3 residues: CASRQGAQTDTQYF. The CDR3 DNA reads as TGTGCCAGCAGGCAGGGGGCGCAAACAGATACGCAGTATTTT.

The J gene is TRBJ2-6, the V gene TRBV14; D possibly corresponds to TRBD1 (6 bases). V lost 4 bases to trimming and J lost 4 bases, with 14 bases between them. CDR3 length: 16 amino acids. The germline V gene encodes CDR1 SGHDN and CDR2 FVKESK. This CDR3 reads CASSPRGGTGANVLTF. The CDR3 bases are TGTGCCAGCAGCCCCAGGGGCGGCACGGGGGCCAACGTCCTGACTTTC.

This clone was counted a single time. The rearrangement joins TRBV6-1 to TRBJ2-5, with a possible D match to TRBD2 (6 bases). The CDR3 extends over 15 amino acids. The V gene's germline CDR1 is MNHNS and CDR2 SASEGT. Trimming left V 2 bases short and J 5 bases short, with 15 bases between. The CDR3 DNA reads as TGTGCCAGCAGTGAACGGGGGAGGTCCGGGGAGACCCAGTACTTC. Its translation: CASSERGRSGETQYF.

This chain connects TRBV15 to TRBJ1-2; TRBD1 is a possible D gene (6 bases). Between the trimmed V and J ends, which lost 4 bases and 1 base, there was a span of 16 bases. Germline values: CDR1 LNHNV, CDR2 YYDKDF (reference sequence). CDR3 length: 16 residues. CDR3 DNA sequence: TGTGCCACCAGCACCCCGACAGGCAAACTTAACTATGGCTACACCTTC. This gives the protein CATSTPTGKLNYGYTF.

The rearrangement links TRBV30 to TRBJ1-2, with 7 bases identical to TRBD1. V shed 4 bases, J shed 2 bases, and the junction held 7 bases outside the gene matches. The CDR3 consists of 14 residues. The V gene's germline CDR1 is GTSNPN and CDR2 SVGIG (reference sequence). As DNA, the CDR3 is TGTGCCTGGACGGCCGGGACAGCGAACTATGGCTACACCTTC. Amino acid sequence: CAWTAGTANYGYTF.

The chain couples TRBV6-5 to TRBJ2-3, with 7 bases matching TRBD2. There are 13 residues in the CDR3. Germline CDR1 reads MNHEY; CDR2 reads SVGAGI. V lost 10 bases, J lost 5 bases, and 9 bases stayed unmatched. In nucleotides, the CDR3 is TGTGCCACATCGGATGGGGGGGAAGATACGCAGTATTTT. Protein product: CATSDGGEDTQYF.

The chain carries TRBV24-1 and TRBJ2-5; TRBD1 agrees at 9 bases. From germline, CDR1 is KGHDR and CDR2 SFDVKD. The CDR3 is 14 amino acids. V shed 4 bases, J shed 7 bases, and the junction held 6 bases outside the gene matches. For the CDR3, the DNA is TGTGCCACCAGTGACCCGACAGGGGGGGGGACCCAGTACTTC. Translation gives CATSDPTGGGTQYF.

The chain uses TRBV4-3 and TRBJ2-2, with D perhaps TRBD2 (5 bases). The CDR3 has 13 residues. V gave up 5 bases and J gave up 6 bases, with 10 bases separating them. The germline CDR1 and CDR2 sequences are LGHNA and YSLEER. The CDR3 protein is CASSYTRSGELFF. CDR3 sequence (DNA): TGCGCCAGCAGCTATACTAGGTCCGGGGAGCTGTTTTTT.

This clone has only a few counts. The rearrangement uses TRBV2 and TRBJ1-2; 8 bases map to TRBD1. CDR1 and CDR2 from the germline V gene are SNHLY and FYNNEI. The CDR3 consists of 16 residues. The V segment lost 6 bases and the J segment 5 bases; nucleotides outside the gene matches: 14. DNA of the CDR3: TGTGCCAGCAGGGAGGCATTTCAGGGGGCTGAGTATGGCTACACCTTC. This encodes CASREAFQGAEYGYTF. Looking up the rest from reference TRBV2 and TRBJ1-2 gives the full variable domain: EPEVTQTPSHQVTQMGQEVILRCVPISNHLYFYWYRQILGQKVEFLVSFYNNEISEKSEIFDDQFSVERPDGSNFTLKIRSTKLEDSAMYFCASREAFQGAEYGYTFGSGTRLTVV.

The chain employs TRBV3-1 (or the pseudogene TRBV3-2) and TRBJ2-1, with 7 bases identical to TRBD2. Germline lookup yields CDR1 LGHDT and CDR2 YNNKEL (reference sequence). J was trimmed by 7 bases and V by 4 bases; bases with no gene match: 10. The CDR3 contains 15 residues. DNA for the CDR3: TGTGCCAGCAGCCTTAGGGAGGGCGGCCTGAATGAGCAGTTCTTC. Amino acid sequence: CASSLREGGLNEQFF.

The chain has TRBV28 and TRBJ1-6; TRBD1 matches 9 bases. The V and J ends lost 6 bases and 8 bases, in that order; junction bases with no gene match: 5. This CDR3 is 14 amino acids long. In germline, CDR1 is MDHEN, CDR2 SYDVKM. The CDR3 coding sequence is TGTGCCAGCAGCCCACAGGGGGCGTATTCACCCCTCCACTTT. This gives the protein CASSPQGAYSPLHF.

The J gene is TRBJ1-2, the V gene TRBV12-5, with 8 nucleotides matching TRBD1. Trimming cost V 6 bases and J 4 bases; bases outside gene matches: 7. This CDR3 is built from 14 residues. Germline CDR1 reads LGHNT; CDR2 reads FRNRAP. In DNA form, the CDR3 reads TGTGCTAGTGGACCTACAGGGGGTATCTATGGCTACACCTTC. The encoded protein is CASGPTGGIYGYTF.

The chain joins TRBV30 to TRBJ1-2; 8 positions match TRBD1. Trimming cost V 3 bases and J 4 bases; bases outside gene matches: 7. CDR3 length: 14 amino acids. Germline CDR1 GTSNPN, CDR2 SVGIG (reference sequence). For the CDR3, the DNA is TGTGCCTGGAGCCTCGGACAGGGAGGCTATGGCTACACCTTC. Translation gives CAWSLGQGGYGYTF.

The chain joins TRBV7-9 to TRBJ2-3, with 10 bases identical to TRBD2. Trimming took 5 bases from V and 1 from J; bases not matched to a gene: 3. Germline V gene data show CDR1 as SEHNR and CDR2 as FQNEAQ (reference sequence). The CDR3 has 15 amino acids. CDR3 in amino acids: CASSTAGGGTDTQYF. CDR3 DNA sequence: TGTGCCAGCAGCACAGCGGGGGGGGGCACAGATACGCAGTATTTT.

This chain connects TRBV7-8 to TRBJ2-3; tentative D call: TRBD2 (6 bases). The ends were cut back, 6 bases at V and 2 bases at J, with 15 bases in the middle. The germline CDR1 and CDR2 sequences are SGHVS and FQNEAQ. The CDR3 is 15 residues long. CDR3 region: CASSLSGYYTDTQYF. As DNA, the CDR3 is TGTGCCAGCAGTCTTAGCGGTTACTACACAGATACGCAGTATTTT. Looking up the rest from reference TRBV7-8 and TRBJ2-3 gives the full variable domain: GAGVSQSPRYKVAKRGQDVALRCDPISGHVSLFWYQQALGQGPEFLTYFQNEAQLDKSGLPSDRFFAERPEGSVSTLKIQRTQQEDSAVYLCASSLSGYYTDTQYFGPGTRLTVL.

The chain has TRBV19 and TRBJ1-1; 9 nucleotides match TRBD1. CDR1 is LNHDA and CDR2 is SQIVND in the germline V gene (reference sequence). CDR3 length equals 16 residues. Germline trimming cut 5 bases from V and 0 bases from J; bases unmatched to any gene: 7. The CDR3 bases are TGTGCCAGTAGTCTTAGGACAGGGGTCTTGAACACTGAAGCTTTCTTT. It specifies CASSLRTGVLNTEAFF.

The chain carries TRBV20-1 and TRBJ2-7, with no clear D. Trimming removed 5 bases from V and 4 bases from J, with 9 bases in between. Looked up from germline, CDR1 is DFQATT and CDR2 is SNEGSKA (reference sequence). There are 11 residues in the CDR3. Here the CDR3 DNA reads TGCAGTGCTCCTACGGTTTACGAGCAGTACTTC. Translating it yields CSAPTVYEQYF.

The chain is built from TRBV10-3 and TRBJ2-1, with 14 bases that match TRBD2. Germline lookup yields CDR1 ENHRY and CDR2 SYGVKD. With 6 bases clipped from V and 8 bases from J, the junction kept 6 bases outside the gene matches. The CDR3 is 15 amino acids. The DNA of the CDR3 is TGTGCCATCAGGATGACTAGCGGGGGGGACTATGAGCAGTTCTTC. Translated: CAIRMTSGGDYEQFF.

The CDR3 region is CASSVEISAGELFF. In DNA form, the CDR3 reads TGTGCCAGCAGCGTAGAAATCTCGGCCGGGGAGCTGTTTTTT. The chain links TRBV9 to TRBJ2-2; D unresolved. The CDR3 contains 14 residues. Germline-derived CDR1 and CDR2 are SGDLS and YYNGEE. The V end was cut by 0 bases, the J end by 6 bases, with 9 bases between.

The V and J genes are TRBV10-3 and TRBJ2-4; the D gene is possibly TRBD1 (7 bases). Germline CDR1 ENHRY, CDR2 SYGVKD. V dropped 2 bases and J dropped 6 bases, with 20 bases sitting between them. The CDR3 consists of 17 residues. CDR3 in amino acids: CAISEPPEGAVVNIQYF. The CDR3 DNA reads TGTGCCATCAGTGAGCCCCCGGAGGGGGCGGTTGTAAACATTCAGTACTTC.

The chain employs TRBV24-1 and TRBJ2-5, with TRBD2 matching 9 bases. The germline gives CDR1 KGHDR, CDR2 SFDVKD. This CDR3 is 16 amino acids long. After removal of 3 bases from V and 2 bases from J, the junction contained 6 bases not matched to a gene. This chain's CDR3 is CATSDPTSGSQETQYF. The CDR3 bases are TGTGCCACCAGTGATCCCACTAGCGGGTCACAAGAGACCCAGTACTTC.

The chain joins TRBV9 to TRBJ1-3; 10 bases are shared with TRBD1. The ends lost 4 bases at V and 4 bases at J; junction bases unmatched: 5. Looked up from germline, CDR1 is SGDLS and CDR2 is YYNGEE. The CDR3 has 15 residues. CDR3 nucleotide sequence: TGTGCCAGCAGCATCAGGGGACAGGGGGGAAACACCATATATTTT. This codes for CASSIRGQGGNTIYF.